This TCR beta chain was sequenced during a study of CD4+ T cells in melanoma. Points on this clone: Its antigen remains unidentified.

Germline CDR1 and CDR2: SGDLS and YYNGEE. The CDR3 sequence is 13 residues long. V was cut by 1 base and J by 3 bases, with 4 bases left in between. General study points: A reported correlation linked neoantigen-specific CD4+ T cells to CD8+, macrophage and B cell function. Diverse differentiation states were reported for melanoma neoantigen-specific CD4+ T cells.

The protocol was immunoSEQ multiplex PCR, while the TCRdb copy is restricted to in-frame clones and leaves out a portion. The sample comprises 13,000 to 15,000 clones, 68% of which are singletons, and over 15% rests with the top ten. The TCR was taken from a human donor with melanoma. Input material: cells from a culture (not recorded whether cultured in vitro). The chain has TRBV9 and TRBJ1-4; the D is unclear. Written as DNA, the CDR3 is TGTGCCAGCAGCGTAAGACCTAATGAAAAACTGTTTTTT. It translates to CASSVRPNEKLFF. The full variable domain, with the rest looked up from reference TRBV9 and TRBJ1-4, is DSGVTQTPKHLITATGQRVTLRCSPRSGDLSVYWYQQSLDQGLQFLIQYYNGEERAKGNILERFSAQQFPDLHSELNLSSLELGDSALYFCASSVRPNEKLFFGSGTQLSVL.